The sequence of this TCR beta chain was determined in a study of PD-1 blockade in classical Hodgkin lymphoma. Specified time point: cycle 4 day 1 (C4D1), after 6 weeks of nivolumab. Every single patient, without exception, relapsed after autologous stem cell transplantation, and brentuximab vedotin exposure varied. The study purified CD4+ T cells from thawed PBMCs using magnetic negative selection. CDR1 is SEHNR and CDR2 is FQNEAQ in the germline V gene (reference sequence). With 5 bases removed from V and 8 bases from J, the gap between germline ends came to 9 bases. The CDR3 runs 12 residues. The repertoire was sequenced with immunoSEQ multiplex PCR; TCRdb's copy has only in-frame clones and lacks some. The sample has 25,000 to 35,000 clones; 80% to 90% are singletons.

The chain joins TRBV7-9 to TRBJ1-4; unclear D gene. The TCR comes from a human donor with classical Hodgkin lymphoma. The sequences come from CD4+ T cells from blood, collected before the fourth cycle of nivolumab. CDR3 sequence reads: CASSLVTEKLFF. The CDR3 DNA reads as TGTGCCAGCAGCCTCGTCACGGAAAAACTGTTTTTT.